These 18 T cell receptor beta chains were all obtained from the same sample, sequenced in a study of radiotherapy plus CTLA-4 blockade in lung cancer. Measured with immunoSEQ multiplex PCR; TCRdb has only the in-frame clones, and not every one. The sample contains under 35,000 clones, under 85% of which appear only once. This specimen consisted of peripheral blood, obtained from a patient treated with radiotherapy plus ipilimumab. All receptors come from a human donor with non-small cell lung cancer whose response to radiotherapy plus ipilimumab could not be evaluated.

The rearrangement uses TRBV6-1 and TRBJ1-5, with TRBD1 matching over 8 bases. Germline V gene sequence: CDR1 MNHNS, CDR2 SASEGT. This CDR3 is built from 13 residues. V lost 6 bases, J lost 7 bases, and 5 bases stayed unmatched. The CDR3 DNA follows: TGTGCCAGCAGGTTGACAGGGGTCCAGCCCCAGCATTTT. Encoded protein: CASRLTGVQPQHF.

Here the CDR3 reads CASSPHPSYESTDTQYF. The CDR3, as DNA: TGTGCCAGCAGCCCCCATCCTTCCTACGAATCAACAGATACGCAGTATTTT. V is TRBV7-8 and J is TRBJ2-3; D gene unclear. The ends were cut back, 5 bases at V and 3 bases at J, with 21 bases in the middle. There are 17 residues in the CDR3. Per the germline V gene, CDR1 is SGHVS and CDR2 is FQNEAQ.

The chain employs TRBV7-9 and TRBJ1-2; a possible D gene is TRBD1 (6 bases). Between the trimmed V and J ends, which lost 5 bases and 6 bases, there was a span of 22 bases. CDR1 and CDR2 from the germline V gene are SEHNR and FQNEAQ (reference sequence). There are 16 residues in the CDR3. In DNA form, the CDR3 reads TGTGCCAGCAGCCGAAATCCCCAGGGGCAGATTCATGGCTACACCTTC. Translation: CASSRNPQGQIHGYTF.

In this sample, this clone turned up once. V usage is TRBV11-2 and J usage is TRBJ1-3, with 9 bases fitting TRBD1. The CDR3 extends over 16 amino acids. CDR1 and CDR2 from the germline V gene are SGHAT and FQNNGV. With 2 bases clipped from V and 2 bases from J, the junction kept 4 bases outside the gene matches. CDR3 protein: CASSLSGQGTGNTIYF. As DNA, the CDR3 is TGTGCCAGCAGCTTATCAGGACAGGGGACTGGAAACACCATATATTTT.

This clone has just a few counts. The V and J genes are TRBV4-3 and TRBJ1-4, with D unresolved. The CDR3 runs 15 residues. Between the trimmed V and J ends, which lost 0 bases and 5 bases, there was a span of 10 bases. Germline CDR1 reads LGHNA; CDR2 reads YSLEER. The CDR3 region is CASSQDQLKNEKLFF. The CDR3 DNA reads as TGCGCCAGCAGCCAAGATCAGTTAAAAAATGAAAAACTGTTTTTT.

The rearrangement uses TRBV2 and TRBJ2-7, with 7 nucleotides matching TRBD1. CDR1 is SNHLY, CDR2 FYNNEI, per germline. The CDR3 contains 14 residues. The J segment lost 4 bases and the V segment lost 6 bases, leaving 9 bases of the junction unmatched. CDR3 nucleotides: TGTGCCAGCAGCCTTCGACAGGGTGGTTACGAGCAGTACTTC. This codes for CASSLRQGGYEQYF.

V and J are TRBV4-1 and TRBJ2-3; 9 bases agree with TRBD2. CDR3 length: 18 amino acids. Unmatched junction bases numbered 12, after V lost 4 bases and J lost 1 base. CDR1 MGHRA and CDR2 YSYEKL come from the germline V gene. CDR3 residues: CASSPIEGTSLGTDTQYF. The CDR3 nucleotides are TGCGCCAGCAGCCCCATAGAGGGGACTAGCCTAGGCACAGATACGCAGTATTTT.

This sequence joins TRBV28 and TRBJ1-5; D gene ambiguous. Germline-derived CDR1 and CDR2 are MDHEN and SYDVKM. This CDR3 is 16 amino acids long. Trimming shortened V by 1 base and J by 0 bases, and 10 bases separated the two germline ends. CDR3 region: CASSLSWRDSNQPQHF. Here the CDR3 DNA reads TGTGCCAGCAGTTTATCATGGAGGGATAGCAATCAGCCCCAGCATTTT.

The rearrangement links TRBV25-1 to TRBJ2-1; 10 nucleotides match TRBD2. This CDR3 is built from 15 residues. Germline-derived CDR1 and CDR2 are MGHDK and SYGVNS. V gave up 3 bases and J gave up 6 bases; unmatched junction bases: 5. The CDR3 spells CASSDPRTSGNEQFF. The CDR3 region has the DNA TGTGCCAGCAGTGATCCCCGGACTAGCGGCAATGAGCAGTTCTTC.

This clone is medium-sized by share. The CDR3 DNA reads TGTGCCAGCAGCTTAGCGACAGGGTTGTCTGGAAACACCATATATTTT. Amino acids: CASSLATGLSGNTIYF. This chain uses TRBV7-2 with TRBJ1-3; 7 bases align to TRBD1. This CDR3 contains 16 residues. Trimming removed 0 bases from V and 1 base from J; junction bases left unmatched: 3. Per the germline V gene, CDR1 is SGHTA and CDR2 is FQGNSA.

Only one count was recorded for this clone. The genes are TRBV5-1 and TRBJ1-5, with TRBD1 as a possible D gene (6 bases). Trimming shortened V by 0 bases and J by 7 bases, and 14 bases separated the two germline ends. In germline, CDR1 is SGHRS, CDR2 YFSETQ. This CDR3 comprises 15 residues. The DNA for the CDR3 is TGCGCCAGCAGCTTGGACTCTGGGGGCGGGCAGCCCCAGCATTTT. The encoded protein is CASSLDSGGGQPQHF.

The chain couples TRBV28 to TRBJ1-1; TRBD1 is a possible D gene (5 bases). The CDR3 is 12 amino acids. V lost 8 bases and J lost 1, with 8 bases in between. Germline values: CDR1 MDHEN, CDR2 SYDVKM. The CDR3 DNA sequence: TGTGCCAGCCTGGACACGAACACTGAAGCTTTCTTT. Residues: CASLDTNTEAFF.

V and J are TRBV25-1 and TRBJ1-4; 10 nucleotides line up with TRBD1. Germline assignment: CDR1 MGHDK and CDR2 SYGVNS. With V trimmed by 4 bases and J by 8 bases, 7 bases remained unmatched. The CDR3 is 15 residues long. The CDR3 loop is CASSGTGGVWEKLFF. CDR3 bases: TGTGCCAGCAGTGGGACAGGGGGAGTATGGGAAAAACTGTTTTTT.

The chain carries TRBV5-1 and TRBJ2-5; tentatively, D is TRBD2 (7 bases). Trimming took off 7 bases at V and 4 bases at J, with 20 bases between the two ends. The CDR3 loop spans 15 amino acids. From germline, CDR1 is SGHRS and CDR2 YFSETQ. The CDR3 coding sequence is TGCGCCAGCGGGTCGGGGGGCTCAAGGGGAGAGACCCAGTACTTC. Residues: CASGSGGSRGETQYF.

The rearrangement links TRBV6-4 to TRBJ2-1; possible D gene TRBD2, 6 bases. Germline assignment: CDR1 MRHNA and CDR2 SNTAGT. The CDR3 extends over 14 amino acids. The V gene lost 8 bases and the J gene lost 3 bases, with 14 bases spanning the gap. This CDR3 is CASGTGEDYNEQFF. CDR3 in DNA: TGTGCCAGCGGAACGGGAGAGGACTACAATGAGCAGTTCTTC.

This clone was counted a few times. V usage is TRBV15 and J usage is TRBJ2-1, with D perhaps TRBD2 (7 bases). This CDR3 has 14 residues. The germline V gene has CDR1 LNHNV and CDR2 YYDKDF (reference sequence). Trimming removed 1 base at V and 9 bases at J, with 13 bases between. The CDR3 nucleotides are TGTGCCACCAGCAGAGCAGATAGGGGGGGTGAGCAGTTCTTC. This codes for CATSRADRGGEQFF.

This clone has just one count. In DNA form, the CDR3 reads TGCGCCAGCAGCTTCGGTTCCACGGAGACCCAGTACTTC. Its translation: CASSFGSTETQYF. This rearrangement joins TRBV5-1 to TRBJ2-5; no firm D call. The CDR3 contains 13 residues. V was cut by 2 bases and J by 5 bases, with 10 bases left in between. CDR1 is SGHRS and CDR2 is YFSETQ in the germline V gene.

This rearrangement joins TRBV5-1 to TRBJ2-7, with 8 bases lining up with TRBD2. The length of the CDR3 is 15 residues. Germline lookup yields CDR1 SGHRS and CDR2 YFSETQ. V dropped 4 bases and J dropped 2; count of bases not matched to a gene: 8. The DNA of the CDR3 is TGCGCCAGCAGCCGGACGGGGGGGGCTGCCTACGAGCAGTACTTC. This encodes CASSRTGGAAYEQYF.